The 31 T cell receptor beta chains below all came from one sample that was sequenced in a study of blood T cell repertoires in COVID-19. The protocol was immunoSEQ multiplex PCR, while the TCRdb copy is restricted to in-frame clones and leaves out a portion. The table shows around 260,000 clones, with roughly 84% occurring only once. The material sequenced was peripheral blood. These receptors all come from a person aged 65 to 85 with COVID-19, enrolled during active disease.

V and J are TRBV7-2 and TRBJ2-7; 9 bases are a match to TRBD1. The CDR3 covers 13 residues. V lost 3 bases, J lost 6 bases, and 3 bases stayed unmatched. Per germline, CDR1 SGHTA and CDR2 FQGNSA. This CDR3 is CASSFTGGREQYF. The CDR3 nucleotides read TGTGCCAGCAGCTTTACAGGGGGCCGCGAGCAGTACTTC.

The CDR3 coding sequence is TGCAGCGTTGTGCCGGGACAGGGGTCCCCCGAGCAGTACTTC. Translated, it gives CSVVPGQGSPEQYF. This chain connects TRBV29-1 to TRBJ2-7; TRBD1 matches at 10 bases. J lost 6 bases, V lost 4 bases, and 9 bases had no gene match. The germline CDR1 and CDR2 sequences are SQVTM and ANQGSEA. The CDR3 runs 14 residues.

The gene calls are TRBV13 and TRBJ1-1; D gene ambiguous. This CDR3 is built from 13 residues. Germline V gives CDR1 PRHDT, CDR2 FYEKMQ (reference sequence). With 1 base removed from V and 6 bases from J, the gap between germline ends came to 9 bases. The CDR3 DNA sequence: TGTGCCAGCAGCTTAGCATCTGGGCCTGAAGCTTTCTTT. Translating gives CASSLASGPEAFF.

This chain uses TRBV5-4 with TRBJ2-5, with TRBD2 identical over 7 bases. Germline V gene lookup returns CDR1 SGHNT and CDR2 YYREEE (reference sequence). The CDR3 has 15 amino acids. V gave up 7 bases and J gave up 3 bases; unmatched junction bases: 12. Here the CDR3 reads CASARTNLAEETQYF. The CDR3 bases are TGTGCCAGCGCACGAACGAACCTAGCGGAAGAGACCCAGTACTTC. Supplemented by reference TRBV5-4 and TRBJ2-5, the full variable domain reads ETGVTQSPTHLIKTRGQQVTLRCSSQSGHNTVSWYQQALGQGPQFIFQYYREEENGRGNFPPRFSGLQFPNYSSELNVNALELDDSALYLCASARTNLAEETQYFGPGTRLLVL.

The chain couples TRBV6-5 to TRBJ1-1, with no clear D. Germline V gene lookup returns CDR1 MNHEY and CDR2 SVGAGI. CDR3 length equals 13 residues. Trimming pared 6 bases from V and 1 base from J, leaving 9 bases between. The CDR3, as DNA: TGTGCCAGCAGCCTGGAGAAGAACACTGAAGCTTTCTTT. It encodes CASSLEKNTEAFF.

The chain employs TRBV7-3 and TRBJ2-2, with TRBD1 matching over 10 bases. The CDR3 has 16 amino acids. V shed 5 bases, J shed 4 bases, and the junction held 7 bases outside the gene matches. Germline CDR1 is SGHTA and CDR2 is FQGTGA. The CDR3 DNA reads as TGTGCCAGCAGCCCCGTAGGGACAGGGGCCACCGGGGAGCTGTTTTTT. Its translation: CASSPVGTGATGELFF.

This clone was recorded a few times. The chain combines TRBV5-1 with TRBJ2-1, with D possibly matching TRBD1 (6 bases). Trimming took off 4 bases at V and 7 bases at J, with 18 bases between the two ends. Per the germline V gene, CDR1 is SGHRS and CDR2 is YFSETQ. The CDR3 has 15 residues. The CDR3 nucleotides read TGCGCCAGCAGCGAAGACAGGTTGTTAGTAAATGAGCAGTTCTTC. Translation gives CASSEDRLLVNEQFF.

The J gene is TRBJ1-6, the V gene TRBV19; D may be TRBD1 (5 bases). V lost 7 bases and J lost 7, with 11 bases in between. The CDR3 loop spans 13 amino acids. The germline CDR1 and CDR2 sequences are LNHDA and SQIVND (reference sequence). The DNA for the CDR3 is TGTGCCAGTAATTATCGGGGGAATTCACCCCTCCACTTT. Protein product: CASNYRGNSPLHF.

V usage is TRBV19 and J usage is TRBJ2-2; a weak D match, TRBD2 (6 bases). Germline V gene data show CDR1 as LNHDA and CDR2 as SQIVND (reference sequence). The V end lost 8 bases, the J end lost 6 bases, and 16 bases lay between the germline ends. This CDR3 has 14 amino acids. CDR3 protein: CASVRGGVAGELFF. For the CDR3, the DNA is TGTGCCAGTGTTAGGGGCGGGGTTGCCGGGGAGCTGTTTTTT.

The gene calls are TRBV5-1 and TRBJ2-2; possibly TRBD2 for D (5 bases). Trimming removed 1 base at V and 0 bases at J, with 7 bases between. The CDR3 runs 15 residues. Germline V lookup: CDR1 SGHRS, CDR2 YFSETQ. The CDR3 DNA sequence: TGCGCCAGCAGCTTGTTGAGGGCGAACACCGGGGAGCTGTTTTTT. Protein product: CASSLLRANTGELFF.

The chain combines TRBV25-1 with TRBJ2-5; TRBD2 agrees at 7 bases. The CDR3 sequence is 16 residues long. V lost 1 base, J lost 2 bases, and 7 bases stayed unmatched. From germline, CDR1 is MGHDK and CDR2 SYGVNS. CDR3 in amino acids: CASSESVRGIQETQYF. In DNA form, the CDR3 reads TGTGCCAGCAGTGAATCTGTGCGGGGGATACAAGAGACCCAGTACTTC.

The chain uses TRBV6-1 and TRBJ2-5, with 9 bases identical to TRBD2. The CDR3 is 16 residues long. Germline V CDR1 and CDR2: MNHNS, SASEGT. The junction had 8 bases not matched to a gene; V was cut back by 3 bases and J by 3 bases. CDR3 amino acids: CASSDWFGLAKETQYF. The CDR3 DNA reads as TGTGCCAGCAGTGATTGGTTCGGACTAGCGAAAGAGACCCAGTACTTC.

V and J are TRBV14 and TRBJ2-5, with D hard to call. The ends were cut back, 2 bases at V and 7 bases at J, with 11 bases in the middle. Germline CDR1 and CDR2: SGHDN and FVKESK. The CDR3 has 13 residues. For the CDR3, the DNA is TGTGCCAGCAGCCAAAGTCAGACGGGGACCCAGTACTTC. This gives the protein CASSQSQTGTQYF. The entire variable domain, with the rest obtained from reference TRBV14 and TRBJ2-5, is as follows: EAGVTQFPSHSVIEKGQTVTLRCDPISGHDNLYWYRRVMGKEIKFLLHFVKESKQDESGMPNNRFLAERTGGTYSTLKVQPAELEDSGVYFCASSQSQTGTQYFGPGTRLLVL.

The J gene is TRBJ1-3, the V gene TRBV20-1; D call uncertain. The CDR3 is 11 amino acids. CDR1 and CDR2 from the germline V gene are DFQATT and SNEGSKA (reference sequence). V was pared by 0 bases and J by 8 bases, with 5 bases between. In nucleotides, the CDR3 is TGCAGTGCTAGAGATCCATACACCATATATTTT. It yields the protein CSARDPYTIYF.

The V and J genes are TRBV28 and TRBJ2-3, with 9 bases aligning to TRBD2. The CDR3 extends over 16 amino acids. Germline V gives CDR1 MDHEN, CDR2 SYDVKM. The junction had 10 bases not matched to a gene; V was cut back by 3 bases and J by 6 bases. DNA of the CDR3: TGTGCCAGCAGTTTTGGCGGGACTAGCTTTGTCGATACGCAGTATTTT. Residues: CASSFGGTSFVDTQYF.

J is TRBJ1-2 and V is TRBV3-1 (or the pseudogene TRBV3-2); the match to TRBD1 covers 8 bases. Germline trimming cut 4 bases from V and 6 bases from J; bases unmatched to any gene: 13. Germline V gives CDR1 LGHDT, CDR2 YNNKEL (reference sequence). This CDR3 is built from 16 residues. CDR3 DNA: TGTGCCAGCAGCCGGCATCCGGACAGGGCGGGGGATGGCTACACCTTC. Translating it yields CASSRHPDRAGDGYTF.

This chain links TRBV11-1 with TRBJ2-1, with 8 bases lining up with TRBD2. Germline V gene data show CDR1 as SGHAT and CDR2 as FQDESV (reference sequence). The CDR3 covers 16 residues. V lost 5 bases to trimming and J lost 3 bases; unmatched junction nucleotides: 9. The CDR3 sequence: CASSARQAGGYNEQFF. As DNA, the CDR3 is TGTGCCAGCAGCGCCCGACAGGCGGGGGGCTACAATGAGCAGTTCTTC.

CDR3 protein: CASSETGGNQPQHF. CDR3 nucleotide sequence: TGTGCCAGCAGTGAAACAGGTGGCAATCAGCCCCAGCATTTT. The chain joins TRBV2 to TRBJ1-5; weak D call: TRBD1 (5 bases). The V gene's germline CDR1 is SNHLY and CDR2 FYNNEI. V lost 2 bases, J lost 2 bases, and 7 bases lay in between. The CDR3 consists of 14 residues.

This clone turned up a few times. J is TRBJ1-2 and V is TRBV7-8, with TRBD1 matching 7 bases. The CDR3 has 13 residues. The V gene end was trimmed by 6 bases and the J gene end by 7 bases; junction bases not matched to a gene: 8. CDR1 is SGHVS and CDR2 is FQNEAQ in the germline V gene. The CDR3 spells CASSFTGAGGYTF. CDR3 sequence (DNA): TGTGCCAGCAGTTTCACAGGGGCTGGTGGCTACACCTTC.

The genes are TRBV4-3 and TRBJ2-2; TRBD2 aligns across 11 bases. The CDR3 runs 17 residues. The trim removed 0 bases at V and 8 bases at J, leaving 8 bases unmatched. CDR1 is LGHNA, CDR2 YSLEER, per germline. CDR3 coding DNA: TGCGCCAGCAGCCAAGAGGGCACTAGCGGGAGCTTGGGGGAGCTGTTTTTT. The encoded protein is CASSQEGTSGSLGELFF.

The chain couples TRBV28 to TRBJ1-1; 7 nucleotides match TRBD1. The CDR3 length is 15 residues. The germline V gene has CDR1 MDHEN and CDR2 SYDVKM. V dropped 9 bases and J dropped 4; count of bases not matched to a gene: 14. The CDR3: CASPPGGQAGTEAFF. As DNA, the CDR3 is TGTGCCAGTCCCCCAGGGGGGCAGGCCGGCACTGAAGCTTTCTTT.

The chain combines TRBV28 with TRBJ2-7; D gene uncertain. V lost 6 bases, J lost 7 bases, and 13 bases lay in between. This CDR3 has 12 residues. Germline CDR1 and CDR2: MDHEN and SYDVKM. The CDR3 here is CASRYSSLEQYF. The CDR3 DNA reads TGTGCCAGCAGGTACTCTTCTCTTGAGCAGTACTTC. The full variable domain, in which reference TRBV28 and TRBJ2-7 provide the parts outside the CDR3, is DVKVTQSSRYLVKRTGEKVFLECVQDMDHENMFWYRQDPGLGLRLIYFSYDVKMKEKGDIPEGYSVSREKKERFSLILESASTNQTSMYLCASRYSSLEQYFGPGTRLTVT.

The V and J genes are TRBV9 and TRBJ2-2, with D unclear. Germline V gene sequence: CDR1 SGDLS, CDR2 YYNGEE. Trimming took 3 bases from V and 4 from J, leaving 10 bases between them. The CDR3 length is 14 residues. In DNA form, the CDR3 reads TGTGCCAGCAGCGGTAGTCGTGTCACCGGGGAGCTGTTTTTT. This encodes CASSGSRVTGELFF.

This rearrangement joins TRBV25-1 to TRBJ2-1; tentatively, D is TRBD2 (6 bases). Germline-derived CDR1 and CDR2 are MGHDK and SYGVNS. The length of the CDR3 is 14 residues. V shed 5 bases and J shed 2 bases, with 10 bases lying between them. Here the CDR3 reads CASSYSGAYNEQFF. The CDR3 region has the DNA TGTGCCAGCAGTTATAGCGGTGCCTACAATGAGCAGTTCTTC.

The rearrangement uses TRBV3-1 (or the pseudogene TRBV3-2) and TRBJ1-2; no clear D gene. The length of the CDR3 is 13 residues. Germline V lookup: CDR1 LGHDT, CDR2 YNNKEL (reference sequence). Trimming pared 1 base from V and 1 base from J, leaving 4 bases between. The CDR3 loop reads CASSQGSNYGYTF. CDR3 coding DNA: TGTGCCAGCAGCCAAGGCAGTAACTATGGCTACACCTTC.

The chain links TRBV6-1 to TRBJ1-2; no firm D call. The CDR3 consists of 14 residues. CDR1 and CDR2 from the germline V gene are MNHNS and SASEGT. The germline V and J ends were trimmed by 0 bases and 1 base, with 6 bases remaining between them. CDR3 region: CASSEARGNYGYTF. DNA for the CDR3: TGTGCCAGCAGTGAAGCGCGGGGTAACTATGGCTACACCTTC.

The chain employs TRBV24-1 and TRBJ2-7; possibly TRBD1 for D (6 bases). Looked up from germline, CDR1 is KGHDR and CDR2 is SFDVKD. The V end was cut by 12 bases, the J end by 2 bases, with 13 bases between. This CDR3 is 12 amino acids long. As DNA, the CDR3 is TGTGCCCCCAACACAGGGCCCTACGAGCAGTACTTC. This translates into CAPNTGPYEQYF.

This clone was picked up a small number of times. This chain joins TRBV7-8 and TRBJ2-1, with TRBD2 matching 11 bases. The J segment lost 7 bases and the V segment lost 4 bases, leaving 9 bases of the junction unmatched. CDR3 size: 16 residues. Germline V lookup: CDR1 SGHVS, CDR2 FQNEAQ. This CDR3 reads CASSSRTSGRENEQFF. The CDR3, as DNA: TGTGCCAGCAGCTCCCGTACTAGCGGGAGAGAGAATGAGCAGTTCTTC.

The V and J genes are TRBV6-5 and TRBJ1-1; D may be TRBD1 (6 bases). Germline values: CDR1 MNHEY, CDR2 SVGAGI. The CDR3 length is 15 residues. V was pared by 6 bases and J by 0 bases, with 14 bases between. CDR3 amino acids: CASRRQTGVNTEAFF. For the CDR3, the DNA is TGTGCCAGCAGAAGACAGACAGGCGTGAACACTGAAGCTTTCTTT.

The chain combines TRBV9 with TRBJ1-4, with D unclear. The CDR3 length is 15 residues. The germline gives CDR1 SGDLS, CDR2 YYNGEE. Trimming removed 4 bases from V and 2 bases from J, with 12 bases in between. The CDR3 spells CASSPTTLTNEKLFF. The CDR3, as DNA: TGTGCCAGCAGCCCGACTACTTTGACTAATGAAAAACTGTTTTTT.

The chain links TRBV13 to TRBJ2-6, with 10 bases fitting TRBD1. Losses at the gene ends were 4 bases for V and 0 bases for J; bases not matched to a gene: 6. CDR1 PRHDT and CDR2 FYEKMQ come from the germline V gene (reference sequence). The CDR3 runs 18 residues. In nucleotides, the CDR3 is TGTGCCAGCAGCTCCCGGGACAGGGGCCTCTCTGGGGCCAACGTCCTGACTTTC. Translated, it gives CASSSRDRGLSGANVLTF. Complete variable domain (other parts from reference TRBV13 and TRBJ2-6): AAGVIQSPRHLIKEKRETATLKCYPIPRHDTVYWYQQGPGQDPQFLISFYEKMQSDKGSIPDRFSAQQFSDYHSELNMSSLELGDSALYFCASSSRDRGLSGANVLTFGAGSRLTVL.